This entry lists 3 T cell receptor beta chains sequenced from one sample in a study of PD-L1 blockade in urothelial cancer. The time point here: peripheral blood 6 weeks after treatment start. Profiling relied on immunoSEQ multiplex PCR, and the TCRdb table lists in-frame clones only, not all of them. The table records approximately 110,000 clones, around 90% of them present only once. The sequenced sample was PBMCs, obtained around atezolizumab (anti-PD-L1) treatment. The receptors here all came from a man aged 55 to 69 with urothelial cancer.

The V and J genes are TRBV11-2 and TRBJ2-1; TRBD2 agrees at 12 bases. Germline values: CDR1 SGHAT, CDR2 FQNNGV. The CDR3 length is 16 residues. J lost 4 bases, V lost 1 base, and 2 bases had no gene match. CDR3: CASSLGTSGGYNEQFF. The CDR3 nucleotides are TGTGCCAGCAGCTTAGGAACTAGCGGGGGGTACAATGAGCAGTTCTTC.

This sequence joins TRBV2 and TRBJ2-5; D might be TRBD1 (6 bases). V lost 6 bases and J 3 bases, leaving 11 bases between the germline ends. Germline CDR1 reads SNHLY; CDR2 reads FYNNEI. There are 13 residues in the CDR3. CDR3 region: CASSGQIEETQYF. The DNA of the CDR3 is TGTGCCAGCAGCGGACAGATCGAAGAGACCCAGTACTTC. Full variable domain (remainder filled in from reference TRBV2 and TRBJ2-5): EPEVTQTPSHQVTQMGQEVILRCVPISNHLYFYWYRQILGQKVEFLVSFYNNEISEKSEIFDDQFSVERPDGSNFTLKIRSTKLEDSAMYFCASSGQIEETQYFGPGTRLLVL.

The chain couples TRBV28 to TRBJ2-3; D perhaps matches TRBD1 (6 bases). CDR3 length: 16 amino acids. Trimming shortened V by 5 bases and J by 1 base, and 16 bases separated the two germline ends. Germline-derived CDR1 and CDR2 are MDHEN and SYDVKM. The CDR3 loop reads CASSPSRGLGTDTQYF. The CDR3 DNA is TGTGCCAGCAGTCCCAGCAGGGGCCTCGGCACAGATACGCAGTATTTT.